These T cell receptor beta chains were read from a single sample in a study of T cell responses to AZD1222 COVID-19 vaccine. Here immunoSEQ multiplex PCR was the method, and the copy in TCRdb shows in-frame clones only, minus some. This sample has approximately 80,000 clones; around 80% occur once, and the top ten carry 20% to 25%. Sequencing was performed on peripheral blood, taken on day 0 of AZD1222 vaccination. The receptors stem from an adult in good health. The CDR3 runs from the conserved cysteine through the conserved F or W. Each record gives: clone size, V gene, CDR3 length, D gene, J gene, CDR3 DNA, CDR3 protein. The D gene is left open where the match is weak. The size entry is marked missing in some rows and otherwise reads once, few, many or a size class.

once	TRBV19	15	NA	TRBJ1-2	TGTGCCAGTAGTACCGGACGGACATCGCCAGACGGCTACACCTTC	CASSTGRTSPDGYTF
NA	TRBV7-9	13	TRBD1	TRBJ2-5	TGTGCCAGCAGCGAGGGACAGCAAGAGACCCAGTACTTC	CASSEGQQETQYF
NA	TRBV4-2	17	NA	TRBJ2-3	TGTGCCAGCAGCCAAGACCTCCGGCCCGGGGATGGGCAGCCCCAGTATTTT	CASSQDLRPGDGQPQYF
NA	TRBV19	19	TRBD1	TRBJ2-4	TGTGCCAGTAGTATACGTAGGACAGGGGGCGATCTAGCCAAAAACATTCAGTACTTC	CASSIRRTGGDLAKNIQYF
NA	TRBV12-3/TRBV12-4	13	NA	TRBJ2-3	TGTGCCAGCAGTTATCGCGGCACAGATACGCAGTATTTT	CASSYRGTDTQYF
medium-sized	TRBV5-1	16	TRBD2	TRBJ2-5	TGCGCCAGCAGCTTGGTGTCTAGCGGGGGCCAAGAGACCCAGTACTTC	CASSLVSSGGQETQYF
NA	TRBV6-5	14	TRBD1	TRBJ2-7	TGTGCCAGCACCGAAGGGGACAGGGGGTACGAGCAGTACTTC	CASTEGDRGYEQYF
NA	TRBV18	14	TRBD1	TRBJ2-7	TGTGCCAGCTCACACCGGGACAGCCCCTACGAGCAGTACTTC	CASSHRDSPYEQYF
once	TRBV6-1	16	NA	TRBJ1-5	TGTGCCAGCAGTGACCCAAGAGGGGCTGGCAATCAGCCCCAGCATTTT	CASSDPRGAGNQPQHF
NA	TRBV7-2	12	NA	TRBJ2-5	TGTGCCAGCAGCTTAGATGGAGAGACCCAGTACTTC	CASSLDGETQYF
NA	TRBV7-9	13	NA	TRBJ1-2	TGTGCCAGCAGCTTTGGGGAGGGCCATGGCTACACCTTC	CASSFGEGHGYTF
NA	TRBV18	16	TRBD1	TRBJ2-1	TGTGCCAGCTCTCCTCCAGGACAGGCGTCTTACAATGAGCAGTTCTTC	CASSPPGQASYNEQFF
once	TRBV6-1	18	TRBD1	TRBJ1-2	TGTGCCAGCAGTGATCCCGGGGGACAGGGAGGCTATAACTATGGCTACACCTTC	CASSDPGGQGGYNYGYTF
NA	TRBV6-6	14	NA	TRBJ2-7	TGTGCCAGCAGTCCGCAGGGGCGCGGCAACGAGCAGTACTTC	CASSPQGRGNEQYF
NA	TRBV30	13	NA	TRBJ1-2	TGTGCCTGGAGTGTAGGGGTCAACTATGGCTACACCTTC	CAWSVGVNYGYTF
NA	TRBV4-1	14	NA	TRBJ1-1	TGCGCCAGCAGCCCTTCCGTCATGAACACTGAAGCTTTCTTT	CASSPSVMNTEAFF
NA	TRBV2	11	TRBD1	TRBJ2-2	TGTGCCAGCAGGGGACAGGGGGAGCTGTTTTTT	CASRGQGELFF
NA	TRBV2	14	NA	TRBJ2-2	TGTGCCAGCAGTGTACAGAAGAACACCGGGGAGCTGTTTTTT	CASSVQKNTGELFF
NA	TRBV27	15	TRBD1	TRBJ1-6	TGTGCCAGCAGTCCCGGGACAGGGGGGAATTCACCCCTCCACTTT	CASSPGTGGNSPLHF
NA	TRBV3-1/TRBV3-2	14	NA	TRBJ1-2	TGTGCCAGCAGCCCCGGGACAATCCTCCATGGCTACACCTTC	CASSPGTILHGYTF
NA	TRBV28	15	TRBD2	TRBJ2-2	TGTGCCAGCAGTCCAGGACTAGCCCAAACCGGGGAGCTGTTTTTT	CASSPGLAQTGELFF
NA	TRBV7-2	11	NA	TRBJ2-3	TGTGCCACCACGTCGGGGGTTACGCAGTATTTT	CATTSGVTQYF
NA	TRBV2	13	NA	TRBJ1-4	TGTGCCAGCACTCAAGGGCCAGATGAAAAACTGTTTTTT	CASTQGPDEKLFF
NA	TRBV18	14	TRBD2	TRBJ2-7	TGTGCCAGCTCACCGGGAGCGGGGTCCTACGAGCAGTACTTC	CASSPGAGSYEQYF
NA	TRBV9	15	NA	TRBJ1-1	TGTGCCAGCAGCGTAGGGGGCGGTGGGAACACTGAAGCTTTCTTT	CASSVGGGGNTEAFF
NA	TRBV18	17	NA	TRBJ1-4	TGTGCCAGCTCACTGTGGGCCGAATTTACAACTAATGAAAAACTGTTTTTT	CASSLWAEFTTNEKLFF
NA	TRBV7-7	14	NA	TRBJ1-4	TGTGCCAGCAGCTTATCCCCAGGCAGTGAAAAACTGTTTTTT	CASSLSPGSEKLFF
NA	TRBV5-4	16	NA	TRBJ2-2	TGTGCCAGCAGCTTGCTACCAGCGGCGAACACCGGGGAGCTGTTTTTT	CASSLLPAANTGELFF
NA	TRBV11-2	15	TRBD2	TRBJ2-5	TGTGCCAGCAGTTTTACTAGCGGTGGGGGGGAGACCCAGTACTTC	CASSFTSGGGETQYF
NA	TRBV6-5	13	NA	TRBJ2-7	TGTGCCAGCAGTTACACGGGACCCTACGAGCAGTACTTC	CASSYTGPYEQYF
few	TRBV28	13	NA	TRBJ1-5	TGTGCCAGCAGCCCCACGTTAGGTCAGCCCCAGCATTTT	CASSPTLGQPQHF
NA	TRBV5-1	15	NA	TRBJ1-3	TGCGCCAGCAGCTTGGCAGGCAGGGGCGAAAACACCATATATTTT	CASSLAGRGENTIYF
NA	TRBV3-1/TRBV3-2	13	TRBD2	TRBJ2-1	TGTGCCAGCAGCCCGACTAGCGTCTATGAGCAGTTCTTC	CASSPTSVYEQFF
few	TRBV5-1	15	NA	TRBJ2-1	TGCGCCAGCAGCATCTCAGGGGCCACCTACAATGAGCAGTTCTTC	CASSISGATYNEQFF
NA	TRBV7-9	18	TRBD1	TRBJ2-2	TGTGCCAGCACCTTACCGGCCGACAGGGGCGCCCCCACCGGGGAGCTGTTTTTT	CASTLPADRGAPTGELFF
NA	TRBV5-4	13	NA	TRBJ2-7	TGTGCCAGCAGCGACCGCAGGGGTCCCGAGCAGTACTTC	CASSDRRGPEQYF
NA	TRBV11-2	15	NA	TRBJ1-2	TGTGCCAGCAGCTTAGTTGGGGAATGGAACTATGGCTACACCTTC	CASSLVGEWNYGYTF
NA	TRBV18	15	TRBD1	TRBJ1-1	TGTGCCAGCTCACCACCGGGACAGGGTGTGACTGAAGCTTTCTTT	CASSPPGQGVTEAFF
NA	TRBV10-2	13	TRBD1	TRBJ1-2	TGCGCCACCCGGGACAGCGCAAACTATGGCTACACCTTC	CATRDSANYGYTF
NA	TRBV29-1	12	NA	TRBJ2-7	TGCAGCGCTGAGGGGGGCTCCTACGAGCAGTACTTC	CSAEGGSYEQYF
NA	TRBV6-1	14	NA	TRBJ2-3	TGTGCCAGCAGTGATTCAGCGGGCCTAGGGGCGCAGTATTTT	CASSDSAGLGAQYF
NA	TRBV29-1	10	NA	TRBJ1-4	TGCAGCGTTTGGGTTGAAAAACTGTTTTTT	CSVWVEKLFF